The 18 T cell receptor beta chains in this list originate from one sample, sequenced in a study of T cell responses to AZD1222 COVID-19 vaccine. The assay was immunoSEQ multiplex PCR, and TCRdb's table has in-frame clones only and misses some. Of 110,000 to 150,000 clones in the sample, approximately 85% were seen once. The specimen was peripheral blood, collected on day 0 of AZD1222 vaccination. The receptors shown here come from an adult in good health.

The chain is built from TRBV12-3 or TRBV12-4 and TRBJ2-1; no clear D gene. The CDR3 consists of 13 residues. The V and J ends lost 7 bases and 0 bases respectively, with 7 bases between them. CDR3 DNA sequence: TGTGCCAGCAAGAGGTCCTCCTACAATGAGCAGTTCTTC. It yields the protein CASKRSSYNEQFF.

The chain has TRBV7-8 and TRBJ1-6; D not resolved. This CDR3 has 16 amino acids. The V end was cut by 5 bases, the J end by 9 bases, with 20 bases between. Germline V CDR1 and CDR2: SGHVS, FQNEAQ. The CDR3 reads CASSISLRGEGSPLHF. The CDR3 nucleotides are TGTGCCAGCAGCATCTCCCTCCGGGGAGAGGGTTCACCCCTCCACTTT.

This clone is a singleton in its sample. The chain recombines TRBV2 with TRBJ1-4; 8 bases map to TRBD1. CDR1 and CDR2 from the germline V gene are SNHLY and FYNNEI. The CDR3 contains 14 residues. With V trimmed by 5 bases and J by 6 bases, 5 bases remained unmatched. The CDR3 DNA is TGTGCCAGCAGTCTACAGGGGGTTTATGAAAAACTGTTTTTT. Residues: CASSLQGVYEKLFF.

The chain is built from TRBV6-6 and TRBJ1-2; TRBD1 might be the D (5 bases). The germline V gene has CDR1 MNHNY and CDR2 SVGAGI (reference sequence). V dropped 0 bases and J dropped 4 bases, with 9 bases sitting between them. The CDR3 runs to 14 residues. The DNA for the CDR3 is TGTGCCAGCAGTTACTCGAGGGGATCCTATGGCTACACCTTC. Amino acids: CASSYSRGSYGYTF.

This chain connects TRBV7-9 to TRBJ1-5, with D perhaps matching TRBD1 (5 bases). This CDR3 region has 14 residues. V lost 3 bases, J lost 1 base, and 7 bases lay in between. Germline V gene data show CDR1 as SEHNR and CDR2 as FQNEAQ (reference sequence). CDR3 sequence (DNA): TGTGCCAGCAGCTTTCAGGGAAGCAATCAGCCCCAGCATTTT. Protein sequence: CASSFQGSNQPQHF.

This clone was seen a single time. The chain links TRBV30 to TRBJ1-6; D not resolved. Germline loops: CDR1 GTSNPN, CDR2 SVGIG (reference sequence). V was shortened by 6 bases and J by 9 bases, with 15 bases between the two germline ends. There are 13 residues in the CDR3. The CDR3 reads CACRAAAGSPLHF. In DNA form, the CDR3 reads TGTGCCTGCCGGGCAGCCGCGGGTTCACCCCTCCACTTT.

The V gene is TRBV5-1, the J gene TRBJ2-3, with D possibly being TRBD2 (6 bases). V was pared by 1 base and J by 4 bases, with 10 bases between. This CDR3 is built from 14 residues. Germline V gene lookup returns CDR1 SGHRS and CDR2 YFSETQ. In DNA form, the CDR3 reads TGCGCCAGCAGCTTGTCAGGAGGGTCAGATACGCAGTATTTT. Residues: CASSLSGGSDTQYF.

This clone was found once. This chain links TRBV4-2 with TRBJ2-5; maybe TRBD2 (7 bases). The germline CDR1 and CDR2 sequences are LGHNA and YNFKEQ. V was clipped by 3 bases and J by 5 bases, with 16 bases between them. The CDR3 sequence is 15 residues long. CDR3 in DNA: TGTGCCAGCAGCCAGGGGGGGCCGGGTAGGGAGACCCAGTACTTC. Translating gives CASSQGGPGRETQYF.

The V call is TRBV7-2, the J call TRBJ2-5; the match to TRBD2 covers 11 bases. Germline trimming cut 1 base from V and 5 bases from J; bases unmatched to any gene: 6. The CDR3 sequence is 16 residues long. CDR1 SGHTA and CDR2 FQGNSA come from the germline V gene. The chain's CDR3 is CASSLVSGGAHETQYF. The CDR3, as DNA: TGTGCCAGCAGCTTAGTTAGCGGGGGGGCCCACGAGACCCAGTACTTC.

This sequence joins TRBV6-6 and TRBJ1-5; 8 bases are a match to TRBD1. Unmatched junction bases numbered 10, after V lost 5 bases and J lost 4 bases. This CDR3 contains 16 residues. Per germline, CDR1 MNHNY and CDR2 SVGAGI (reference sequence). The CDR3 reads CASSPFRGRENQPQHF. CDR3 coding DNA: TGTGCCAGCAGTCCATTCAGGGGGCGAGAGAATCAGCCCCAGCATTTT.

The chain couples TRBV6-5 to TRBJ1-6; D is uncertain. Looked up from germline, CDR1 is MNHEY and CDR2 is SVGAGI. V was clipped by 0 bases and J by 6 bases, with 3 bases between them. The CDR3 spans 13 residues. The CDR3 loop is CASSYSINSPLHF. DNA of the CDR3: TGTGCCAGCAGTTACTCGATTAATTCACCCCTCCACTTT.

This chain connects TRBV29-1 to TRBJ1-2; no firm D call. Germline V lookup: CDR1 SQVTM, CDR2 ANQGSEA. V was cut by 0 bases and J by 8 bases, with 13 bases left in between. CDR3 length: 13 amino acids. CDR3 loop: CSVEDPRVHGYTF. CDR3 coding DNA: TGCAGCGTTGAAGATCCAAGGGTGCACGGCTACACCTTC. Variable domain in full (rest from reference TRBV29-1 and TRBJ1-2): SAVISQKPSRDICQRGTSLTIQCQVDSQVTMMFWYRQQPGQSLTLIATANQGSEATYESGFVIDKFPISRPNLTFSTLTVSNMSPEDSSIYLCSVEDPRVHGYTFGSGTRLTVV.

The rearrangement links TRBV28 to TRBJ1-5, with D possibly TRBD1 on 6 matching bases. Germline CDR1 MDHEN, CDR2 SYDVKM. V lost 5 bases, J lost 7 bases, and 18 bases lay in between. CDR3 length equals 15 residues. CDR3 in amino acids: CASSPPEGGGQPQHF. For the CDR3, the DNA is TGTGCCAGCAGTCCCCCCGAGGGGGGCGGGCAGCCCCAGCATTTT.

The chain employs TRBV10-2 and TRBJ1-1; 8 nucleotides align to TRBD1. Losses at the gene ends were 6 bases for V and 10 bases for J; bases not matched to a gene: 7. Germline CDR1 WSHSY, CDR2 SAAADI. CDR3 length: 12 residues. CDR3 nucleotides: TGCGCCAGCAGCGCAGCGGGACAGGTAGCTTTCTTT. Amino acid sequence: CASSAAGQVAFF.

CDR3 sequence: CASSQRDREYNEQFF. CDR3 coding DNA: TGTGCCAGCAGCCAACGGGACAGGGAGTACAATGAGCAGTTCTTC. This chain links TRBV4-2 with TRBJ2-1; 9 nucleotides match TRBD1. Germline loops: CDR1 LGHNA, CDR2 YNFKEQ. Trimming at V came to 2 bases and at J to 4 bases, leaving 3 bases not matched to a gene. This CDR3 region has 15 residues.

The chain recombines TRBV30 with TRBJ1-4, with TRBD1 as a possible D gene (5 bases). Between the trimmed V and J ends, which lost 2 bases and 7 bases, there was a span of 14 bases. This CDR3 is built from 14 residues. Germline V lookup: CDR1 GTSNPN, CDR2 SVGIG (reference sequence). This CDR3 is CAWSTDTLSEKLFF. The CDR3 DNA follows: TGTGCCTGGAGTACGGACACTCTTAGTGAAAAACTGTTTTTT.

This sequence joins TRBV4-2 and TRBJ2-1, with TRBD2 matching over 10 bases. This CDR3 comprises 15 residues. J gave up 7 bases and V 5 bases, and 8 bases lay outside the gene matches. Looked up from germline, CDR1 is LGHNA and CDR2 is YNFKEQ. The CDR3 protein is CASSALAGVGNEQFF. CDR3 DNA sequence: TGTGCCAGCAGCGCCCTAGCGGGAGTCGGGAATGAGCAGTTCTTC.

V and J are TRBV7-5 and TRBJ2-2; TRBD2, the table's D call, lacks a check against the DNA. TRBV7-5 is a recognized pseudogene. This CDR3 is built from 16 residues. CDR3 DNA sequence: TGTGCCAGAAGCTTAGAGGGCGGGATAAACACCGGGGAGCTGTTTTTT. Amino acid sequence: CARSLEGGINTGELFF.